This TCR beta chain stems from a study of blood T cell repertoires in COVID-19. V lost 3 bases and J lost 6, with 12 bases in between. This CDR3 spans 13 amino acids. Germline lookup yields CDR1 SGHNT and CDR2 YYREEE (reference sequence). Clinical histories supplied by participants themselves formed the basis of cohort assignment. In the original processing: For nucleated cells, counts were estimated from reference gene primer amplification. The protocol was immunoSEQ multiplex PCR, while the TCRdb copy is restricted to in-frame clones and leaves out a portion. V, J and clone size are those of that table, while D and trimming were read from the DNA. Of hundreds of thousands of clones in the sample, 80% were seen once.

The sample taken for sequencing was PBMCs or T cells enriched from blood (not recorded which). The TCR was taken from a man aged 30-40 years with acute COVID-19. V gene TRBV5-4 combines with J gene TRBJ1-2; D unclear. CDR3 residues: CASSSHQENGYTF. The CDR3 DNA reads as TGTGCCAGCAGCTCCCACCAGGAAAATGGCTACACCTTC.